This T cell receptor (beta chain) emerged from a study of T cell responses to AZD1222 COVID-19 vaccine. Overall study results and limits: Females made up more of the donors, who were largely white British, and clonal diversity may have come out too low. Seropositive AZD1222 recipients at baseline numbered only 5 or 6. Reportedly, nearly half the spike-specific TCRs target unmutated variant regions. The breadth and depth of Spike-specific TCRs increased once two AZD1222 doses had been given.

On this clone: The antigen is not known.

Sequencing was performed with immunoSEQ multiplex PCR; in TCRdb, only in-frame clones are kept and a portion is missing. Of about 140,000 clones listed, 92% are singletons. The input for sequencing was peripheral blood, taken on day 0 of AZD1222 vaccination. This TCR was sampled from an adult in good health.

The CDR3 loop reads CASSFSGRDSNQPQHF. The CDR3 bases are TGTGCCAGCAGCTTTTCGGGCAGAGATAGCAATCAGCCCCAGCATTTT. The chain recombines TRBV7-2 with TRBJ1-5; D unresolved. The ends were cut back, 3 bases at V and 0 bases at J, with 12 bases in the middle. The V gene's germline CDR1 is SGHTA and CDR2 FQGNSA. The CDR3 has 16 amino acids.